The 3 T cell receptor beta chains listed next were all sequenced from one sample in a study of identical twins. MiXCR, run by TCRdb on the 5' RACE reads, gives a single entry per CDR3 protein. This sample has under 300,000 distinct CDR3 sequences, with about 8.5% found just once. In addition, the sample was reused for a study of yellow fever vaccine responses in identical twins.

The sequencing sample was made of CD8+ T cells sorted from blood. The source is a woman aged 18-35 years in good health.

This clonotype was picked up many times. The J gene is TRBJ2-1, the V gene TRBV4-1, with 11 bases identical to TRBD2. The V gene end was trimmed by 4 bases and the J gene end by 7 bases; junction bases not matched to a gene: 15. This CDR3 is built from 18 residues. In germline, CDR1 is MGHRA, CDR2 YSYEKL. CDR3 sequence: CASSPVYPGLAEQNEQFF. The CDR3 nucleotides are TGCGCCAGCAGCCCAGTTTATCCGGGACTAGCGGAACAGAATGAGCAGTTCTTC.

This clonotype was detected ten times or more. DNA of the CDR3: TGCGCCAGCAGCTTGTGGGCTTCCGAGACCTACGAGCAGTACTTC. Translation: CASSLWASETYEQYF. The rearrangement uses TRBV5-1 and TRBJ2-7, with D hard to call. V dropped 1 base and J dropped 2 bases, with 13 bases sitting between them. CDR1 is SGHRS, CDR2 YFSETQ, per germline. This CDR3 is 15 amino acids long.

The chain couples TRBV10-2 to TRBJ2-1; possible D gene TRBD1, 5 bases. The germline V gene encodes CDR1 WSHSY and CDR2 SAAADI. The V end lost 2 bases, the J end lost 8 bases, and 7 bases lay between the germline ends. This CDR3 is built from 12 residues. The DNA for the CDR3 is TGCGCCAGCAGTGAGAGCAGGGATGAGCAGTTCTTC. This sequence encodes CASSESRDEQFF.